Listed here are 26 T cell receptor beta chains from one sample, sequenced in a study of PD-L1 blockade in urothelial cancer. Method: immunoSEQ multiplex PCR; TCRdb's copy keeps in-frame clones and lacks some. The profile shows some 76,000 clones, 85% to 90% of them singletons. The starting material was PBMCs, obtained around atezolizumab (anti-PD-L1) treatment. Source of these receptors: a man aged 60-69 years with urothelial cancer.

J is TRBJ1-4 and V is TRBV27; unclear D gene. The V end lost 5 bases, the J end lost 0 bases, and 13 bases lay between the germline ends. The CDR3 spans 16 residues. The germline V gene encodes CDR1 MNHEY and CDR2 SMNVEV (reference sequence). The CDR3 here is CASSPNSIPTNEKLFF. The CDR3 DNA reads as TGTGCCAGCAGTCCCAATTCAATTCCAACTAATGAAAAACTGTTTTTT.

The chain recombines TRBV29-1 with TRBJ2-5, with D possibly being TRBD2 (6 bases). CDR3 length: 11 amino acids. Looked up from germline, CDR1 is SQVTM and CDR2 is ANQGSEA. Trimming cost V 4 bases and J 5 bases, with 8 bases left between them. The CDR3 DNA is TGCAGCGTTGGCGGGGCGGAGACCCAGTACTTC. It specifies CSVGGAETQYF.

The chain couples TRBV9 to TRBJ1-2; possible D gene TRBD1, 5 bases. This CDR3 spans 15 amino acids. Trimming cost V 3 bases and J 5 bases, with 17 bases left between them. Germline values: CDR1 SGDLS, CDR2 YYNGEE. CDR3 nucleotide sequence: TGTGCCAGCAGCGCTGTGGGCCGGGAGGGGTATGGCTACACCTTC. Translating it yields CASSAVGREGYGYTF.

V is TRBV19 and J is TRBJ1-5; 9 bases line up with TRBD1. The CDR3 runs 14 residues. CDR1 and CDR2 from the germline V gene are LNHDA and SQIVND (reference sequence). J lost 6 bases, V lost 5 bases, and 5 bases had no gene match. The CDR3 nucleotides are TGTGCCAGTAGTTCGACAGGGGGAGGTCAGCCCCAGCATTTT. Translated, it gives CASSSTGGGQPQHF.

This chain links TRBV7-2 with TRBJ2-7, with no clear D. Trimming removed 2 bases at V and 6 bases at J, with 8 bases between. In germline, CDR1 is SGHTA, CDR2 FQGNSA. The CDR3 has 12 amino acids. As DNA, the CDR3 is TGTGCCAGCAGCTTATTTAGTATCGAGCAGTACTTC. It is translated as CASSLFSIEQYF.

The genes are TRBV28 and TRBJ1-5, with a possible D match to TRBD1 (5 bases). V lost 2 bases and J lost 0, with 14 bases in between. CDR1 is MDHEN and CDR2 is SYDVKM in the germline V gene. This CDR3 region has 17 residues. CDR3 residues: CASSLLGGGNSNQPQHF. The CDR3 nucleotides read TGTGCCAGCAGTTTACTGGGGGGGGGAAATAGCAATCAGCCCCAGCATTTT.

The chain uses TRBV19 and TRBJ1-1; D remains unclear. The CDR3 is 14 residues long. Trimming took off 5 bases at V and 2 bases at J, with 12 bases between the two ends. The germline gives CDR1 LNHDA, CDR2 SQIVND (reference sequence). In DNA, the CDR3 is TGTGCCAGTAGTCTCGCCCAGGCTAACACTGAAGCTTTCTTT. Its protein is CASSLAQANTEAFF.

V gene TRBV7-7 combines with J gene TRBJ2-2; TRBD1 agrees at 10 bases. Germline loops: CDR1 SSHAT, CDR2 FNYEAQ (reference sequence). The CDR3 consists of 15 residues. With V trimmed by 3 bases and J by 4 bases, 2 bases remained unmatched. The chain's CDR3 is CASSFRTGGTGELFF. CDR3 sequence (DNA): TGTGCCAGCAGCTTCCGGACAGGGGGCACCGGGGAGCTGTTTTTT.

The CDR3 sequence: CASSQAPGQTLGYTF. CDR3 DNA sequence: TGCGCCAGCAGCCAAGCCCCGGGACAGACACTTGGCTACACCTTC. The chain uses TRBV4-1 and TRBJ1-2, with 7 bases that match TRBD1. The CDR3 spans 15 residues. From germline, CDR1 is MGHRA and CDR2 YSYEKL. J lost 7 bases, V lost 1 base, and 9 bases had no gene match.

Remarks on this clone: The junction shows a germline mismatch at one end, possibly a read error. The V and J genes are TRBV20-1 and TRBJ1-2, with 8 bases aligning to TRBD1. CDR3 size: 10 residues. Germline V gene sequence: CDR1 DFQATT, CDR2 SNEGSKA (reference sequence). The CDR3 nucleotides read TGCAGTGCGGGGGGACAGGTAAACGCCTTC. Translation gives CSAGGQVNAF.

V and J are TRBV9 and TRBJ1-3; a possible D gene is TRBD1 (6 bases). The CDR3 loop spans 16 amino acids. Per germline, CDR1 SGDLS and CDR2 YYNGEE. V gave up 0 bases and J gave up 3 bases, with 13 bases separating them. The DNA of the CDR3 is TGTGCCAGCAGCGTAGGCAGGGGTTCTCTTGGAAACACCATATATTTT. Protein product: CASSVGRGSLGNTIYF.

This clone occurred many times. The CDR3 DNA reads as TGCAGCGTTGAAGGGGGTTTAGCGCCGAGCTCCTACAATGAGCAGTTCTTC. Encoded protein: CSVEGGLAPSSYNEQFF. The chain joins TRBV29-1 to TRBJ2-1, with TRBD2 as a possible D gene (5 bases). V was trimmed by 1 base and J by 0 bases, leaving 16 bases between them. The length of the CDR3 is 17 residues. In germline, CDR1 is SQVTM, CDR2 ANQGSEA.

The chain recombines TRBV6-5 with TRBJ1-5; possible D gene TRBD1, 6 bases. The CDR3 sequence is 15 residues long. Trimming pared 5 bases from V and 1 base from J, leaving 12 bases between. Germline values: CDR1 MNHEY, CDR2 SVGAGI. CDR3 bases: TGTGCCAGCAGTCGGAACCAGGGGAGCAATCAGCCCCAGCATTTT. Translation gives CASSRNQGSNQPQHF.

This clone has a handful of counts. CDR3 in DNA: TGTGCCAGCAGTGCCAGCGGGGGTCCCCTCGAGCAGTATTTT. Amino acids: CASSASGGPLEQYF. The chain joins TRBV6-1 to TRBJ2-3, with 8 bases aligning to TRBD2. Per germline, CDR1 MNHNS and CDR2 SASEGT. Unmatched junction bases numbered 11, after V lost 4 bases and J lost 11 bases. The CDR3 totals 14 residues.

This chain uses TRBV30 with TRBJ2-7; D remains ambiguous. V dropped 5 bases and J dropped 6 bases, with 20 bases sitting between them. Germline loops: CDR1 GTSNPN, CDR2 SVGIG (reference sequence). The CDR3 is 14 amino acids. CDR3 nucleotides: TGTGCCTGGGACGATCTGGCGCGGCCCGGCGAGCAGTACTTC. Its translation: CAWDDLARPGEQYF.

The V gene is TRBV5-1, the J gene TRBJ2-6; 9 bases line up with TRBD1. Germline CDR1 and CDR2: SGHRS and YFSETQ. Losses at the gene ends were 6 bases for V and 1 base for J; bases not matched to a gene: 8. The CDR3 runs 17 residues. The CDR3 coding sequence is TGCGCCAGCAATATACAGGGGGCGGAATCTGGGGCCAACGTCCTGACTTTC. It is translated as CASNIQGAESGANVLTF.

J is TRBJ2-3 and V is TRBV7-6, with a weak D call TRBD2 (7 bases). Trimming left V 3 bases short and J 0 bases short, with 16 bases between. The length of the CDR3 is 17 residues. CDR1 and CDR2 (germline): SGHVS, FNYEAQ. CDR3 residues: CASSLGGGHASTDTQYF. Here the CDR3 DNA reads TGTGCCAGCAGCTTGGGCGGGGGCCACGCTAGCACAGATACGCAGTATTTT.

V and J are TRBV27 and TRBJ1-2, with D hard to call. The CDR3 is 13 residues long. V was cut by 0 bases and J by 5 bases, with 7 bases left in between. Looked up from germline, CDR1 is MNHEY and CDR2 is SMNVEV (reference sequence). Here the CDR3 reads CASSLSDTYGYTF. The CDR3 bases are TGTGCCAGCAGTTTATCAGATACATATGGCTACACCTTC.

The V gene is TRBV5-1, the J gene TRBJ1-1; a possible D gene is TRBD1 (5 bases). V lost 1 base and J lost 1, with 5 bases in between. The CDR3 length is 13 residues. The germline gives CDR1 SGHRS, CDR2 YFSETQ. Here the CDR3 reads CASSLTGNTEAFF. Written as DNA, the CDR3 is TGCGCCAGCAGCTTGACAGGGAACACTGAAGCTTTCTTT.

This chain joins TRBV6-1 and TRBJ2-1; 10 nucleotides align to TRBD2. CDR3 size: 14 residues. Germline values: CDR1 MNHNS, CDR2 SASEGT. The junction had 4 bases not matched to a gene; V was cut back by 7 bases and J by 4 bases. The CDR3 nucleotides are TGTGCCAGCAAGGAACTAGCGGGGTACAATGAGCAGTTCTTC. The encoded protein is CASKELAGYNEQFF.

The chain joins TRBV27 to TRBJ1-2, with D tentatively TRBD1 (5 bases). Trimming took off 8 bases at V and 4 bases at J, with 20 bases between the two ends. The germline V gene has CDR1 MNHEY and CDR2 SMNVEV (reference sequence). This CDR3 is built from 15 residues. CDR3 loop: CASANTGFRFYGYTF. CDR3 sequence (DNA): TGTGCCAGCGCTAATACAGGATTTAGATTCTATGGCTACACCTTC.

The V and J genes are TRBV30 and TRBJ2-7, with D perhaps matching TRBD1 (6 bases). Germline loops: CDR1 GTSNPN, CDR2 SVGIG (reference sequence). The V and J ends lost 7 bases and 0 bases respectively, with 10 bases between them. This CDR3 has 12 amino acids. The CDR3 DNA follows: TGTGCCTCAAAGGACAGCTCCTACGAGCAGTACTTC. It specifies CASKDSSYEQYF.

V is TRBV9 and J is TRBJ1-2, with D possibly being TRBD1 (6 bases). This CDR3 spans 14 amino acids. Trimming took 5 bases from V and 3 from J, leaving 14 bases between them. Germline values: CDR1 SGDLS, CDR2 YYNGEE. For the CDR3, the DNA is TGTGCCAGCAGTAGGACCCCAGGGGACTATGGCTACACCTTC. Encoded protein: CASSRTPGDYGYTF.

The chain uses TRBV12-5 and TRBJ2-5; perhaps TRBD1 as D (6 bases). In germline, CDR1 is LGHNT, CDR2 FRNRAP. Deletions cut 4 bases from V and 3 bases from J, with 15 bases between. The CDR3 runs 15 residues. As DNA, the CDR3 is TGTGCTAGTGGTTCCCGAACGACAGGAAAAGAGACCCAGTACTTC. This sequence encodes CASGSRTTGKETQYF.

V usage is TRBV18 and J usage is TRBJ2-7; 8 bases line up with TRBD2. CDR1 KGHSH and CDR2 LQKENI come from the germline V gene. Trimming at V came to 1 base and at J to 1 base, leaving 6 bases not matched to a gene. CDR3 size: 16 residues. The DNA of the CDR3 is TGTGCCAGCTCACCACAACTAGCGGCAAATTCCTACGAGCAGTACTTC. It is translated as CASSPQLAANSYEQYF.

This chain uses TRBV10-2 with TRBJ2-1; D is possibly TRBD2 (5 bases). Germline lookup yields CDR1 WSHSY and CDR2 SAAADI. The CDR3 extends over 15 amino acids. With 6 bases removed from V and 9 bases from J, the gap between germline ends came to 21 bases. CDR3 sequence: CASRSGSARRVEQFF. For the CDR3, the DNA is TGCGCCAGCAGGAGTGGGTCGGCACGGCGGGTTGAGCAGTTCTTC.